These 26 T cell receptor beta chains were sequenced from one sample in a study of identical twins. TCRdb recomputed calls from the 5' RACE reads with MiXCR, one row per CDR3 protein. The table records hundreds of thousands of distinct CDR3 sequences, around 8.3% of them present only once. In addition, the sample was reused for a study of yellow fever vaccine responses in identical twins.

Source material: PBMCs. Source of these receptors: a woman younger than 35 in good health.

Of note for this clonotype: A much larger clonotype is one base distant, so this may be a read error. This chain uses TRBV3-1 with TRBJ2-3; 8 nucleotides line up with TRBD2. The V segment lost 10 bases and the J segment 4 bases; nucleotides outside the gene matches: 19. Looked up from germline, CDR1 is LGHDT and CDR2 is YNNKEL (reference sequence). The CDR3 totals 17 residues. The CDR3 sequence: CAISSRGIGGASDTQYF. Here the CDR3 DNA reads TGTGCCATCAGTTCCCGAGGGATCGGGGGGGCCTCAGATACGCAGTATTTT.

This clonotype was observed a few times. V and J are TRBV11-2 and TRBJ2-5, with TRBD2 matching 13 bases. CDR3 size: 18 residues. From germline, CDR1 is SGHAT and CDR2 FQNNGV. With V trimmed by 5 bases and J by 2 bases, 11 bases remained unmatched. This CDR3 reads CASSPRLAGGTIQETQYF. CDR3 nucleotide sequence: TGTGCCAGCAGCCCACGACTAGCGGGGGGCACGATTCAAGAGACCCAGTACTTC.

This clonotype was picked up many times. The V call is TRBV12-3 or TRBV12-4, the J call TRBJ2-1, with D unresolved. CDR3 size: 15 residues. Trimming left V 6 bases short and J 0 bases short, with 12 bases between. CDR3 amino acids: CASSRLAASYNEQFF. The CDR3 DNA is TGTGCCAGCAGCCGACTTGCGGCCTCCTACAATGAGCAGTTCTTC.

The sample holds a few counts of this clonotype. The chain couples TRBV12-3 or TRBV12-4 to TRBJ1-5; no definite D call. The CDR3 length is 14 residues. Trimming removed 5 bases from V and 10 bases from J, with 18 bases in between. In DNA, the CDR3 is TGTGCCAGCAGTCGCCCCGGGCCCCTTGTTCCCCAGCATTTT. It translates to CASSRPGPLVPQHF.

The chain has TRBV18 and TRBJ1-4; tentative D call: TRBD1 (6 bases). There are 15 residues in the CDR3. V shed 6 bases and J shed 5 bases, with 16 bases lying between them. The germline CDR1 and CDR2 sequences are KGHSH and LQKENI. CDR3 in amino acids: CASSPTGKGNEKLFF. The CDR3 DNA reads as TGTGCCAGCTCGCCTACAGGGAAGGGGAATGAAAAACTGTTTTTT.

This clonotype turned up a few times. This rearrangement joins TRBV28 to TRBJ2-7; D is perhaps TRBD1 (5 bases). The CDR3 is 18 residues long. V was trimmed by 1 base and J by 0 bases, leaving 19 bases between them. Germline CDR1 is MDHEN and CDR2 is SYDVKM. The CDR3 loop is CASSLSGWGIPSSYEQYF. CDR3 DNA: TGTGCCAGCAGTTTATCGGGTTGGGGCATACCGAGCTCCTACGAGCAGTACTTC.

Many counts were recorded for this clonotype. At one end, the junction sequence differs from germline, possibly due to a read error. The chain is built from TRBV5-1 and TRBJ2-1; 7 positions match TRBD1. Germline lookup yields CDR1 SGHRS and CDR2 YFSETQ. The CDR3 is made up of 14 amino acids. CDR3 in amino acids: CASSPGQTYNEQFF. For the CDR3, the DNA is TGTGCCAGCAGCCCGGGACAGACCTACAATGAGCAGTTCTTC.

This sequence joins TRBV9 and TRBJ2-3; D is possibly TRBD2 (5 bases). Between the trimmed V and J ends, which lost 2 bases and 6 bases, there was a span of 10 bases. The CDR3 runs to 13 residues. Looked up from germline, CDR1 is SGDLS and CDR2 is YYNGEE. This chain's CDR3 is CASSVGVGDTQYF. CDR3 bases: TGTGCCAGCAGCGTCGGGGTAGGGGATACGCAGTATTTT.

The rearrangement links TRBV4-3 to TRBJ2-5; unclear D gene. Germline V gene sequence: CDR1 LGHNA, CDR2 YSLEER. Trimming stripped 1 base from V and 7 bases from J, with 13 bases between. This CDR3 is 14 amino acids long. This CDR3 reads CASSQGTVPGTQYF. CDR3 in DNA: TGCGCCAGCAGCCAAGGGACGGTCCCGGGGACCCAGTACTTC.

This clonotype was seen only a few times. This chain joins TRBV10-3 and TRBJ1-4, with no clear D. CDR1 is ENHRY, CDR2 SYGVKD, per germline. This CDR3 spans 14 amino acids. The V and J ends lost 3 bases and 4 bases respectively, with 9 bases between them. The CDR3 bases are TGTGCCATCAGTGATAGAAGCAATAATGAAAAACTGTTTTTT. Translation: CAISDRSNNEKLFF.

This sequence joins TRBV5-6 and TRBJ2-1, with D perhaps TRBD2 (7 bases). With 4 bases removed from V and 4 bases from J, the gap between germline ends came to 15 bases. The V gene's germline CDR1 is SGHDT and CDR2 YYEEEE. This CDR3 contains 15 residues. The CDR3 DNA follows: TGTGCCAGCAGCGGACAGAGCGGGACTTACAATGAGCAGTTCTTC. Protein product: CASSGQSGTYNEQFF.

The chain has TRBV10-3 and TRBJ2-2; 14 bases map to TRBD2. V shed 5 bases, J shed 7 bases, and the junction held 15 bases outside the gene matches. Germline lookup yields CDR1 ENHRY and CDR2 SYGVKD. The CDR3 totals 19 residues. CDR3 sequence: CAISLGLAGVTTTGGELFF. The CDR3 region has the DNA TGTGCCATCAGTTTGGGACTAGCGGGGGTTACCACCACGGGCGGGGAGCTGTTTTTT.

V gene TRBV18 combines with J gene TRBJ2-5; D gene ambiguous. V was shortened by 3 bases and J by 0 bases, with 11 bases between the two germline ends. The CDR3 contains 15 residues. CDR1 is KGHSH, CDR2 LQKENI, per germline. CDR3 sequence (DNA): TGTGCCAGCTCACCTCTGCCAGACCACCAAGAGACCCAGTACTTC. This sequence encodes CASSPLPDHQETQYF.

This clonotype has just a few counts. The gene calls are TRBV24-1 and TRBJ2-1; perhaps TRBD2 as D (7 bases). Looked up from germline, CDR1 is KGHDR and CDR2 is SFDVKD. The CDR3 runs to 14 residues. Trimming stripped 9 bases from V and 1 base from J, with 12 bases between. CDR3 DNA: TGTGCCACCGGCGGGGGCGGTTCCTACAATGAGCAGTTCTTC. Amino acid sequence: CATGGGGSYNEQFF.

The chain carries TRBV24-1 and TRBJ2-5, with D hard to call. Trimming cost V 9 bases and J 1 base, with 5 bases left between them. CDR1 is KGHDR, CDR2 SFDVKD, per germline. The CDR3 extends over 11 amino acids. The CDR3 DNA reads TGTGCCACCGCGACCCAAGAGACCCAGTACTTC. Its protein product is CATATQETQYF.

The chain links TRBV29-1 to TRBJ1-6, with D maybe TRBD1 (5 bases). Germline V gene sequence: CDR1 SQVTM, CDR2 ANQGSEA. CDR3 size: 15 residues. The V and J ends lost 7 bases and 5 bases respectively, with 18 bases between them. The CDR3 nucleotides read TGCAGCGACGACCCCTCCAGGGAAAATAATTCACCCCTCCACTTT. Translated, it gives CSDDPSRENNSPLHF.

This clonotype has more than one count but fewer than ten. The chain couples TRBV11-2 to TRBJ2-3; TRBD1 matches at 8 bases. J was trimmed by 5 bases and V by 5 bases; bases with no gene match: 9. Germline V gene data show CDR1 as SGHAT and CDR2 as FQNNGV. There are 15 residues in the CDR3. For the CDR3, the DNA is TGTGCCAGCAGCAAAGAAGGACAGGGAGGAGATACGCAGTATTTT. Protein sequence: CASSKEGQGGDTQYF.

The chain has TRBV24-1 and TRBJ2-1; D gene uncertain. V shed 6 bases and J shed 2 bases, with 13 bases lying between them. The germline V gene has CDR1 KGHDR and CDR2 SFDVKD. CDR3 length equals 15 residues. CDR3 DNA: TGTGCCACCAGTAATCGTGGTGGCGCCTACAATGAGCAGTTCTTC. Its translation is CATSNRGGAYNEQFF.

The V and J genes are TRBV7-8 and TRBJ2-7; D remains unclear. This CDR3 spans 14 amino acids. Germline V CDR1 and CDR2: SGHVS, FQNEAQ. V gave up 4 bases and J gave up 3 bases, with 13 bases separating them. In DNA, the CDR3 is TGTGCCAGCAGCTCACGGACCGCCGGCTACGAGCAGTACTTC. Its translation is CASSSRTAGYEQYF.

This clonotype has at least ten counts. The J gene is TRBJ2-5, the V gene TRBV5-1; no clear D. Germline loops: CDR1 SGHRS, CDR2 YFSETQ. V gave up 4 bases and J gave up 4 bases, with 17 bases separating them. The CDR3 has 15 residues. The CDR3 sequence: CASSEPLPQGETQYF. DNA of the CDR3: TGCGCCAGCAGCGAACCCCTTCCCCAAGGAGAGACCCAGTACTTC.

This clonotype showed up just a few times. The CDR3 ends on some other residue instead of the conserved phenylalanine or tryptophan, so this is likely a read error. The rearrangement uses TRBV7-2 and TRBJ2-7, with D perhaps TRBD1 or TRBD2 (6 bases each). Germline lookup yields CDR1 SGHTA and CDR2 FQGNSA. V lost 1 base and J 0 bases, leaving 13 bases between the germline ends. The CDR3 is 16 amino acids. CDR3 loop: CASSLEGGGGSYEQYL. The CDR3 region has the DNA TGTGCCAGCAGCTTAGAAGGAGGGGGTGGCTCCTACGAGCAGTACTTG.

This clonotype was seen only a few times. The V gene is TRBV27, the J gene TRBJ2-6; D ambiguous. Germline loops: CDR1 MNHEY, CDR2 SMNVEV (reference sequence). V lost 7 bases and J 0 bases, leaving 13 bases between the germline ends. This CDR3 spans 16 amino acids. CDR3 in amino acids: CASTLITSSGANVLTF. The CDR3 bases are TGTGCCAGCACTCTAATAACAAGCTCTGGGGCCAACGTCCTGACTTTC.

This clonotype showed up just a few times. The CDR3 loop is CASSSTVLTDTQYF. The DNA of the CDR3 is TGCGCCAGCAGCTCGACTGTCCTCACAGATACGCAGTATTTT. V usage is TRBV5-1 and J usage is TRBJ2-3; the D is unclear. V gave up 3 bases and J gave up 2 bases, with 10 bases separating them. The CDR3 is made up of 14 amino acids. Germline CDR1 and CDR2: SGHRS and YFSETQ.

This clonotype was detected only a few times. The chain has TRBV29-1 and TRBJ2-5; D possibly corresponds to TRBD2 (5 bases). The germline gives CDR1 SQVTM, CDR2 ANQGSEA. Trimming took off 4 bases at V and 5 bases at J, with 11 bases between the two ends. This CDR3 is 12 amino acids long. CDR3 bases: TGCAGCGTTGCATTTAGGGAGGAGACCCAGTACTTC. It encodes CSVAFREETQYF.

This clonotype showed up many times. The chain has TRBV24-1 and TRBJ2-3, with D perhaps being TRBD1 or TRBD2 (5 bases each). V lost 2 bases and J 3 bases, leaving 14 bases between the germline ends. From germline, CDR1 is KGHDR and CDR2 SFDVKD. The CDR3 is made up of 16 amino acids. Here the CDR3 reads CATSDSGTGLTDTQYF. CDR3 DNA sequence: TGTGCCACCAGTGATTCAGGGACCGGTTTGACAGATACGCAGTATTTT.

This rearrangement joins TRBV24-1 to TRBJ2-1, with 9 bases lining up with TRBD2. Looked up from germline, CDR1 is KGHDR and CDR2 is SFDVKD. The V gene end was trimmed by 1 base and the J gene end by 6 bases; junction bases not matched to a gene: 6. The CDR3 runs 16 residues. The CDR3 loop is CATSDFSSGRSNEQFF. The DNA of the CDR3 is TGTGCCACCAGTGATTTTTCCAGCGGGAGGAGCAATGAGCAGTTCTTC.